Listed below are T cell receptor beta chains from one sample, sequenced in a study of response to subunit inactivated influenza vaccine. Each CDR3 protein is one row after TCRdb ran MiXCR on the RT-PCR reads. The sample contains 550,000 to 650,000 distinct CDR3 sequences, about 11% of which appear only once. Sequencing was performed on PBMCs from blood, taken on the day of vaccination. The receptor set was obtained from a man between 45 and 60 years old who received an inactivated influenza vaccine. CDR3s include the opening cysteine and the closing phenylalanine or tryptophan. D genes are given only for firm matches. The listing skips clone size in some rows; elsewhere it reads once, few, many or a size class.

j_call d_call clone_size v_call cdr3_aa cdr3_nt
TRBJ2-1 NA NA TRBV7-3 CASSSLERGEQFF TGTGCCAGCAGCTCCCTCGAGCGTGGTGAGCAGTTCTTC
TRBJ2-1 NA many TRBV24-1 CATSDRGYNEQFF TGTGCCACCAGTGACAGGGGCTACAATGAGCAGTTCTTC
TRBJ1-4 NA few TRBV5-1 CASRQSMLANEKLFF TGCGCCAGCAGGCAATCTATGTTGGCTAATGAAAAACTGTTTTTT
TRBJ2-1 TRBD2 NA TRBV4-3 CASSHSLSGGIYNEQFF TGCGCCAGCAGCCACTCCCTTAGCGGGGGGATTTACAATGAGCAGTTCTTC
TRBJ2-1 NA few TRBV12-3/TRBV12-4 CASSFSSGSPFLYNEQFF TGTGCCAGCAGTTTTTCCTCCGGGAGCCCCTTCCTTTACAATGAGCAGTTCTTC
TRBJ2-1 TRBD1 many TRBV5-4 CASSRQGTRSYNEQFF TGTGCCAGCAGCCGACAGGGGACCCGCTCCTACAATGAGCAGTTCTTC
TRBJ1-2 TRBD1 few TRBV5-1 CASSSDRGQGGYTF TGCGCCAGCAGCTCCGACAGGGGGCAAGGTGGCTACACCTTC
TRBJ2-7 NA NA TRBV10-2 CASSDPLDSRTYEQYF TGCGCCAGCAGTGACCCTTTGGACAGCCGGACCTACGAGCAGTACTTC
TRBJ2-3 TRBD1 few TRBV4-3 CASSQEGQGEDTQYF TGCGCCAGCAGCCAAGAGGGACAGGGCGAAGATACGCAGTATTTT
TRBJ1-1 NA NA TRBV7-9 CASSSKGTEAFF TGTGCCAGCAGCTCCAAGGGGACAGAAGCTTTCTTT
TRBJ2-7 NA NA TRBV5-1 CASKDLYEQYF TGCGCCAGCAAAGACCTCTACGAGCAGTACTTC
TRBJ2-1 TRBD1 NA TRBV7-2 CASSWKTGVGYNEQFF TGTGCCAGCAGCTGGAAGACAGGGGTGGGTTACAATGAGCAGTTCTTC
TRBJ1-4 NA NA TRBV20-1 CTARDWGNSEKLFF TGCACTGCTAGAGATTGGGGGAACAGTGAAAAACTGTTTTTT
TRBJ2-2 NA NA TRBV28 CASSLATGAQAGELFF TGTGCCAGCAGTTTAGCTACAGGAGCCCAGGCCGGGGAGCTGTTTTTT
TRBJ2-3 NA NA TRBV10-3 CAISESRSDTQYF TGTGCCATCAGTGAGTCGAGGTCCGATACGCAGTATTTT
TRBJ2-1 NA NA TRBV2 CASEEEPGRSYNEQFF TGTGCCAGCGAGGAGGAGCCGGGGAGGTCCTACAATGAGCAGTTCTTC
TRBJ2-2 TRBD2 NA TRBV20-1 CSARYSRLAANTGELFF TGCAGTGCTAGATACTCCCGACTAGCGGCGAACACCGGGGAGCTGTTTTTT
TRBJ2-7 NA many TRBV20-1 CSANSASYEQYF TGCAGTGCTAATAGCGCGTCCTACGAGCAGTACTTC
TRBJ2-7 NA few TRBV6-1 CASSEGAGWFYEQYF TGTGCCAGCAGTGAAGGGGCAGGGTGGTTCTACGAGCAGTACTTC
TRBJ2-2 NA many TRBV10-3 CAIGGARKDTGELFF TGTGCCATCGGGGGTGCCAGGAAAGACACCGGGGAGCTGTTTTTT
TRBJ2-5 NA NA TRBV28 CASVRGGHRETQYF TGTGCCAGCGTGAGGGGGGGCCATAGGGAGACCCAGTACTTC
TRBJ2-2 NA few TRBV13 CASSPMGHWNTGELFF TGTGCCAGCAGCCCGATGGGACATTGGAACACCGGGGAGCTGTTTTTT
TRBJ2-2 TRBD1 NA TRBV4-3 CASSRSGTVANTGELFF TGCGCCAGCAGCCGCTCCGGGACAGTCGCGAACACCGGGGAGCTGTTTTTT
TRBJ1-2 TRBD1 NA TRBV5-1 CASTTGGTENYGYTF TGCGCCAGCACCACAGGGGGAACTGAGAACTATGGCTACACCTTC
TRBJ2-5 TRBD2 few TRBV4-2 CASSSRTSGVQETQYF TGTGCCAGCAGCTCACGGACTAGCGGGGTACAAGAGACCCAGTACTTC
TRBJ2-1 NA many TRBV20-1 CSAYRQVGNEQFF TGCAGTGCTTACCGACAGGTAGGCAATGAGCAGTTCTTC